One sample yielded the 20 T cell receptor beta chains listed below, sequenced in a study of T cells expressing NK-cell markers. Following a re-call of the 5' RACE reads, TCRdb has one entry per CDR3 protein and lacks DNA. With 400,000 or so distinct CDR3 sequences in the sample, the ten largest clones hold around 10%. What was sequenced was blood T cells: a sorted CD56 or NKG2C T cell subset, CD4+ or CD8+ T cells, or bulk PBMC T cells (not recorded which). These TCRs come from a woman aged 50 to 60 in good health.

Here the CDR3 reads CASSLVSRTDTQYF. This rearrangement joins TRBV7-8 to TRBJ2-3. The CDR3 length is 14 residues. Germline V lookup: CDR1 SGHVS, CDR2 FQNEAQ. The complete variable domain, with remaining parts taken from reference TRBV7-8 and TRBJ2-3, reads GAGVSQSPRYKVAKRGQDVALRCDPISGHVSLFWYQQALGQGPEFLTYFQNEAQLDKSGLPSDRFFAERPEGSVSTLKIQRTQQEDSAVYLCASSLVSRTDTQYFGPGTRLTVL.

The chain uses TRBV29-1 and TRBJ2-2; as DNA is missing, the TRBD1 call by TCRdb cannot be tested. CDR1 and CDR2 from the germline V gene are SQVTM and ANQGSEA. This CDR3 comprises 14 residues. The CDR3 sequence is CSGLRGGGTGELFF.

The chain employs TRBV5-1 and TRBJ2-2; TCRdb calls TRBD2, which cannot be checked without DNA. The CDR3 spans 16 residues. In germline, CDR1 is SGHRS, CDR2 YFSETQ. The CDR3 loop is CASSLGQGKNTGELFF.

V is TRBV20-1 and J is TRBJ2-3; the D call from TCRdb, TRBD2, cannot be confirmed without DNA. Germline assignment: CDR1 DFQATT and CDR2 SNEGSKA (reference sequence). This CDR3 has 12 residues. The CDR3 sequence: CSSGRLTDTQYF.

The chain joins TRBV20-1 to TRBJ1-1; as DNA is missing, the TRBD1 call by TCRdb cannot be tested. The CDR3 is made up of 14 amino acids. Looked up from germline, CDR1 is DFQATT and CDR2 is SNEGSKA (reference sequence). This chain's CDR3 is CSARARGIHLEAFF.

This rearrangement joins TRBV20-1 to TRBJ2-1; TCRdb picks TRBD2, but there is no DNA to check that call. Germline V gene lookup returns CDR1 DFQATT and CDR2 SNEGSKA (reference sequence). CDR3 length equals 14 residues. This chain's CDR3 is CSALAPSVYNEQFF.

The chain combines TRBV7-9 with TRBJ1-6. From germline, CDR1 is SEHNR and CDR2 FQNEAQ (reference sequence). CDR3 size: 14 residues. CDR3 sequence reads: CASRARASNSPLHF.

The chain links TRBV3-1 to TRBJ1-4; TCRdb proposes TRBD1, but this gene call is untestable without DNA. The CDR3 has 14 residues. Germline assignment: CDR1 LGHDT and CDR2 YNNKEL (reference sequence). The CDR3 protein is CASGGRESGEKLFF.

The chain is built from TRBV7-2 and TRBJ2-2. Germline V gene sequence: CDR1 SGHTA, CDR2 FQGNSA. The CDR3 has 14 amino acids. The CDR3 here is CASSLGALAGELFF. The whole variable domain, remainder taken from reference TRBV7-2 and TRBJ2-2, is GAGVSQSPSNKVTEKGKDVELRCDPISGHTALYWYRQSLGQGLEFLIYFQGNSAPDKSGLPSDRFSAERTGGSVSTLTIQRTQQEDSAVYLCASSLGALAGELFFGEGSRLTVL.

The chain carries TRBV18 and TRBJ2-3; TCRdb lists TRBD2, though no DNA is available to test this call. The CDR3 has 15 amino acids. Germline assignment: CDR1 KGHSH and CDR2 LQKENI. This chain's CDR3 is CASSPWTKDTDTQYF.

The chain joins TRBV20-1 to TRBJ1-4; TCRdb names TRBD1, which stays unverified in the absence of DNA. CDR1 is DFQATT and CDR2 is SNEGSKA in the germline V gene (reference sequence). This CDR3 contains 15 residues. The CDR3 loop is CSASFPGQPNEKLFF.

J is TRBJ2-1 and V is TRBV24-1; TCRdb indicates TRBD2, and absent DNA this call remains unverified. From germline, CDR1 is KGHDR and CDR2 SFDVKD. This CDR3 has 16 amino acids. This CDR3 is CATSDRRTSKIAEQFF.

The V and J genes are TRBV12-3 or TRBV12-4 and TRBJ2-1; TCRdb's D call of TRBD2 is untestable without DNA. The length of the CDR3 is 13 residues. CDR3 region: CASSSTVAGVGFF.

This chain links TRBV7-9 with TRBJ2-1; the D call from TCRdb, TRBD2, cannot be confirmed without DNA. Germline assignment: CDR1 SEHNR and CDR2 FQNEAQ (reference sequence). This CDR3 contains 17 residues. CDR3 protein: CASSPRLAGEYNNEQFF.

CDR3 sequence reads: CASRDRGPGTGELFF. The rearrangement joins TRBV2 to TRBJ2-2; TCRdb designates TRBD1, a call that cannot be tested without DNA. Germline V lookup: CDR1 SNHLY, CDR2 FYNNEI. This CDR3 spans 15 amino acids.

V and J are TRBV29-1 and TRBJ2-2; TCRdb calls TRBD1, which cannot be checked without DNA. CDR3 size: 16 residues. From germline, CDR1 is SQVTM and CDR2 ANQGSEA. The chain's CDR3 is CSVDGGVDGDTGELFF.

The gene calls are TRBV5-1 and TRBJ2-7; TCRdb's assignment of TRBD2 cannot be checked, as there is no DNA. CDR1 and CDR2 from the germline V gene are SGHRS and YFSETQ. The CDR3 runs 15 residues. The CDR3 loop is CASSQDNSALYEQYF.

The CDR3 loop reads CASISAVVSEQYF. The V call is TRBV6-1, the J call TRBJ2-7; without DNA, the TCRdb call of TRBD1 cannot be checked. This CDR3 is built from 13 residues. CDR1 is MNHNS and CDR2 is SASEGT in the germline V gene.

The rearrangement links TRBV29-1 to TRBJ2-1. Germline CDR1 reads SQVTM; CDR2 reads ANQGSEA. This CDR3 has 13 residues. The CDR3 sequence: CSATSSSYNEQFF.

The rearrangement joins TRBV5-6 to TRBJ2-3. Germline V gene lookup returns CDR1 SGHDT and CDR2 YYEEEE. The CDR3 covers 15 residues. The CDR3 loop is CASSLLTDITDTQYF.